The TCR beta chain described here comes from a study of siplizumab effects on memory and regulatory T cells. Findings and limits, study-wide: There was no confirmation of the suppressive function of proliferating Tregs from siplizumab cultures.

The table lists this clone with a count of one. As yet, its antigen is unknown. Germline loops: CDR1 LGHNT, CDR2 FRNRAP. The ends were cut back, 2 bases at V and 2 bases at J, with 4 bases in the middle. The CDR3 spans 12 residues. Per sample, approximately 100,000 TCR templates were assayed. The assay was immunoSEQ multiplex PCR, and TCRdb's table has in-frame clones only and misses some. The profile shows about 72,000 clones, 75% to 95% of them singletons. Input material: CD8+ T cells sorted from blood. J is TRBJ2-7 and V is TRBV12-5; no clear D. The clonotype comes from a human donor in good health. The CDR3 loop is CASGLFPYEQYF. The CDR3 coding sequence is TGTGCTAGTGGTTTGTTTCCCTACGAGCAGTACTTC.